These T cell receptor beta chains were read from a single sample in a study of identical twins. Using its own MiXCR run on the 5' RACE reads, TCRdb lists one record per CDR3 protein. Here the sample spans a few hundred thousand distinct CDR3 sequences, around 9% being singletons. Sequencing was performed on naive T cells sorted from blood. These receptors were collected from a woman aged 50 to 60 in good health. Each CDR3 is given with its conserved first and last residue. The D gene is left open where the match is weak. Clone size is given for some rows only: seen once, a few or many times, or a class if the clone is expanded.

d_call j_call clone_size v_call cdr3_aa cdr3_nt
TRBD1 TRBJ1-4 many TRBV5-1 CASSRWTGVNEKLFF TGCGCCAGCAGCCGTTGGACAGGGGTTAATGAAAAACTGTTTTTT
- TRBJ2-7 - TRBV12-3/TRBV12-4 CASSLSVGEQYF TGTGCCAGCAGCTTAAGTGTGGGCGAGCAGTACTTC
- TRBJ1-1 few TRBV15 CATSPRLGAEAFF TGTGCCACCAGCCCCCGCTTGGGGGCTGAAGCTTTCTTT
- TRBJ2-1 - TRBV6-5 CASSYRGGDEQFF TGTGCCAGCAGTTACCGGGGCGGCGATGAGCAGTTCTTC
- TRBJ2-7 few TRBV6-5 CASSYSDGSYEQYF TGTGCCAGCAGTTACTCGGACGGGAGTTACGAGCAGTACTTC
TRBD2 TRBJ2-1 many TRBV3-1 CASSQLPGLAGREQFF TGTGCCAGCAGCCAACTCCCGGGACTAGCGGGAAGAGAGCAGTTCTTC
TRBD2 TRBJ2-5 - TRBV6-2/TRBV6-3 CASSYSGASGSETQYF TGTGCCAGCAGTTACTCTGGGGCTAGCGGGAGCGAGACCCAGTACTTC
- TRBJ2-5 many TRBV12-3/TRBV12-4 CASSPQGQETQYF TGTGCCAGCAGTCCCCAGGGCCAAGAGACCCAGTACTTC
- TRBJ2-2 many TRBV2 CASSEARGKNTGELFF TGTGCCAGCAGTGAAGCGCGCGGGAAAAACACCGGGGAGCTGTTTTTT
TRBD1 TRBJ1-1 many TRBV20-1 CSARRGTGELNTEAFF TGCAGTGCTAGAAGGGGGACAGGGGAATTGAACACTGAAGCTTTCTTT
- TRBJ2-3 many TRBV12-3/TRBV12-4 CASSSDRATQYF TGTGCCAGCAGTAGCGATCGGGCCACGCAGTATTTT
- TRBJ2-3 - TRBV20-1 CSARERADTQYF TGCAGTGCTAGAGAAAGAGCAGATACGCAGTATTTT
- TRBJ1-2 few TRBV12-3/TRBV12-4 CASRTSANYGYTF TGTGCCAGCCGGACCTCAGCTAACTATGGCTACACCTTC
TRBD2 TRBJ2-3 - TRBV2 CASSASGGTDTQYF TGTGCCAGCAGTGCTAGCGGTGGCACAGATACGCAGTATTTT
- TRBJ2-1 many TRBV11-2 CASSLEGFGTSIHEQFF TGTGCCAGCAGCTTAGAGGGGTTTGGGACTTCTATTCATGAGCAGTTCTTC
- TRBJ2-1 - TRBV20-1 CSAILHDEQFF TGCAGTGCTATTCTTCACGATGAGCAGTTCTTC
- TRBJ1-2 few TRBV20-1 CSAIVNYGYTF TGCAGTGCAATCGTCAACTATGGCTACACCTTC
TRBD1 TRBJ1-4 few TRBV7-9 CASSSQGAREKLFF TGTGCCAGCAGCTCGCAGGGGGCACGTGAAAAACTGTTTTTT
- TRBJ1-1 - TRBV6-2/TRBV6-3 CASSSPGLNTEAFF TGTGCCAGCAGTTCCCCGGGATTGAACACTGAAGCTTTCTTT
- TRBJ2-2 - TRBV6-4 CASSVTPGGYTGELFF TGTGCCAGCAGTGTAACCCCCGGGGGTTACACCGGGGAGCTGTTTTTT
- TRBJ1-3 many TRBV12-3/TRBV12-4 CASSFVRQPGNTIYF TGTGCCAGCAGTTTCGTAAGACAGCCTGGAAACACCATATATTTT
TRBD2 TRBJ2-1 - TRBV11-3 CASSFVAGAGYGEQFF TGTGCCAGCAGCTTCGTCGCGGGAGCAGGGTACGGTGAGCAGTTCTTC
- TRBJ2-1 few TRBV24-1 CATSDPTRRNLNEQFF TGTGCCACCAGTGATCCGACGAGACGGAACCTCAATGAGCAGTTCTTC
TRBD2 TRBJ2-3 - TRBV9 CASSPGTSNTDTQYF TGTGCCAGCAGCCCCGGGACTAGCAACACAGATACGCAGTATTTT
- TRBJ2-2 few TRBV6-6 CASISTGGGGGELFF TGTGCCAGCATCTCGACGGGAGGGGGCGGCGGGGAGCTGTTTTTT
TRBD2 TRBJ2-1 many TRBV15 CATSRSRSGRGEQFF TGTGCCACCAGCAGGTCCCGAAGCGGGAGAGGGGAGCAGTTCTTC
- TRBJ1-2 few TRBV25-1 CASSAHYGYTF TGTGCCAGCAGTGCACACTATGGCTACACCTTC
- TRBJ2-2 many TRBV4-2 CASSQVGSAGELFF TGTGCCAGCAGCCAAGTCGGCTCGGCCGGGGAGCTGTTTTTT
- TRBJ2-2 few TRBV7-9 CASSSPRGDGELFF TGTGCCAGCAGCTCGCCCCGGGGAGACGGGGAGCTGTTTTTT
TRBD1 TRBJ1-2 - TRBV20-1 CSAIVQGAAYGYTF TGCAGTGCTATAGTACAGGGGGCTGCGTATGGCTACACCTTC
- TRBJ2-1 many TRBV9 CASSMRPPEEQFF TGTGCCAGCAGCATGCGACCCCCAGAGGAGCAGTTCTTC